The 25 T cell receptor beta chains below were found in one sample sequenced in a study of beta chain features in type 1 diabetes (dated by TCRdb to about 2018). Preparation of the library involved the immunoSEQ multiplex PCR assay. All of the isolated RNA was reverse transcribed with the High Capacity cDNA Reverse Transcription Kit, so expressed TCRB transcripts were sequenced. The immuneACCESS repertoire file appears here via TCRdb, limited to in-frame rearrangements. These files lack a portion of the clones; in checked studies, under half of the deficit traces to unresolved V genes, and the cause of the others is not known. The sample profile shows hundreds of thousands of clones; roughly 11% of them were found once. About 0.015% of the sample comes from the top ten. What was sequenced was naive CD4+ T cells from blood. Interpreted using the paper, the cell subset or site label stands for: true naive CD4+ T cells. The receptors were gathered from a woman aged 30 to 39 in good health.

This clone was recorded a few times. V is TRBV5-4 and J is TRBJ1-2, with D possibly matching TRBD1 (5 bases). CDR1 and CDR2 from the germline V gene are SGHNT and YYREEE (reference sequence). This CDR3 comprises 14 residues. The V end was cut by 1 base, the J end by 3 bases, with 10 bases between. This CDR3 reads CASSLQGGDYGYTF. Written as DNA, the CDR3 is TGTGCCAGCAGCTTGCAGGGTGGGGACTATGGCTACACCTTC.

This sequence joins TRBV1 and TRBJ1-4; the table calls TRBD1, which could not be checked here. TRBV1 is a documented pseudogene. The CDR3 is 15 amino acids. As DNA, the CDR3 is TGCACCAGGGGAAACAGGGGTGAAACTAATGAAAAACTGTTTTTT. This translates into CTRGNRGETNEKLFF.

The V and J genes are TRBV15 and TRBJ2-5; D perhaps matches TRBD1 (6 bases). The CDR3 loop spans 14 amino acids. Looked up from germline, CDR1 is LNHNV and CDR2 is YYDKDF (reference sequence). Trimming removed 3 bases at V and 1 base at J, with 9 bases between. The CDR3 DNA is TGTGCCACCAGCAGTCGGACAGCCCAAGAGACCCAGTACTTC. Translating it yields CATSSRTAQETQYF.

This clone was observed a handful of times. V usage is TRBV6-1 and J usage is TRBJ2-1; 7 bases agree with TRBD1. The CDR3 runs to 15 residues. Germline V gene data show CDR1 as MNHNS and CDR2 as SASEGT. J gave up 4 bases and V 3 bases, and 6 bases lay outside the gene matches. CDR3 sequence (DNA): TGTGCCAGCAGTGAGAGGACAGGTTTATACAATGAGCAGTTCTTC. It encodes CASSERTGLYNEQFF.

This rearrangement joins TRBV27 to TRBJ2-3; 7 bases agree with TRBD2. This CDR3 has 15 residues. With V trimmed by 2 bases and J by 0 bases, 2 bases remained unmatched. Germline CDR1 MNHEY, CDR2 SMNVEV (reference sequence). CDR3 amino acids: CASSLLAESTDTQYF. The CDR3 coding sequence is TGTGCCAGCAGTTTACTAGCGGAGAGCACAGATACGCAGTATTTT.

The rearrangement uses TRBV4-3 and TRBJ2-2; possibly TRBD1 for D (6 bases). Germline CDR1 reads LGHNA; CDR2 reads YSLEER. This CDR3 contains 16 residues. Trimming left V 3 bases short and J 2 bases short, with 13 bases between. The CDR3 DNA follows: TGCGCCAGCAGCCATAAGACAGGCCGCAACACCGGGGAGCTGTTTTTT. Its translation: CASSHKTGRNTGELFF.

This clone was counted a few times. V gene TRBV27 combines with J gene TRBJ1-2, with TRBD1 matching 10 bases. This CDR3 comprises 15 residues. Germline V lookup: CDR1 MNHEY, CDR2 SMNVEV (reference sequence). The junction had 11 bases not matched to a gene; V was cut back by 5 bases and J by 8 bases. The CDR3 is CASSPRTGGWRGYTF. DNA of the CDR3: TGTGCCAGCAGTCCCCGGACAGGGGGGTGGCGGGGCTACACCTTC.

This clone was seen only a few times. The rearrangement joins TRBV5-4 to TRBJ2-5; 8 nucleotides align to TRBD1. This CDR3 contains 16 residues. Germline lookup yields CDR1 SGHNT and CDR2 YYREEE (reference sequence). J lost 4 bases, V lost 5 bases, and 13 bases had no gene match. CDR3 sequence (DNA): TGTGCCAGCAGTTTACACCCGGGCAGGGGGCGAGAGACCCAGTACTTC. Its protein product is CASSLHPGRGRETQYF.

The chain couples TRBV29-1 to TRBJ1-1; 9 nucleotides line up with TRBD1. Germline assignment: CDR1 SQVTM and CDR2 ANQGSEA. The CDR3 extends over 15 amino acids. The ends lost 5 bases at V and 4 bases at J; junction bases unmatched: 11. CDR3: CSVNARDRVGTEAFF. The CDR3 coding sequence is TGCAGCGTTAACGCCCGGGACAGGGTTGGCACTGAAGCTTTCTTT. Drawing the rest from reference TRBV29-1 and TRBJ1-1, the complete variable domain is SAVISQKPSRDICQRGTSLTIQCQVDSQVTMMFWYRQQPGQSLTLIATANQGSEATYESGFVIDKFPISRPNLTFSTLTVSNMSPEDSSIYLCSVNARDRVGTEAFFGQGTRLTVV.

In its sample, this clone was seen a few times. The chain carries TRBV4-3 and TRBJ2-5; TRBD1 might be the D (5 bases). There are 14 residues in the CDR3. Trimming removed 1 base at V and 5 bases at J, with 11 bases between. Germline CDR1 is LGHNA and CDR2 is YSLEER. In DNA, the CDR3 is TGCGCCAGCAGCCAAGGCCGCTGGGGCGAGACCCAGTACTTC. This codes for CASSQGRWGETQYF.

This sequence joins TRBV11-2 and TRBJ2-7; D is possibly TRBD1 (6 bases). Trimming took 5 bases from V and 0 from J, leaving 14 bases between them. The CDR3 spans 15 residues. The germline V gene encodes CDR1 SGHAT and CDR2 FQNNGV. Here the CDR3 reads CASSRRTGNSYEQYF. The CDR3 coding sequence is TGTGCCAGCAGCCGACGTACAGGGAACTCCTACGAGCAGTACTTC.

The chain is built from TRBV7-3 and TRBJ2-3; 11 nucleotides align to TRBD1. Losses at the gene ends were 5 bases for V and 3 bases for J; bases not matched to a gene: 13. This CDR3 spans 18 amino acids. Germline V gives CDR1 SGHTA, CDR2 FQGTGA. CDR3 bases: TGTGCCAGCAGCCCCGGATTGGGGGGGGACAGGGGGACAGATACGCAGTATTTT. Amino acids: CASSPGLGGDRGTDTQYF.

This clone was found a few times. The chain is built from TRBV15 and TRBJ2-7; weak D call: TRBD2 (5 bases). The CDR3 has 15 residues. Germline loops: CDR1 LNHNV, CDR2 YYDKDF (reference sequence). The V gene lost 5 bases and the J gene lost 0 bases, with 14 bases spanning the gap. The CDR3 loop reads CATSPKGGSSYEQYF. DNA for the CDR3: TGTGCCACCAGCCCGAAAGGAGGCTCCTCCTACGAGCAGTACTTC.

In its sample, this clone was seen a few times. The chain links TRBV5-1 to TRBJ2-7; D might be TRBD1 (6 bases). Germline values: CDR1 SGHRS, CDR2 YFSETQ. The V end was cut by 4 bases, the J end by 2 bases, with 13 bases between. The CDR3 is 14 residues long. The CDR3 coding sequence is TGCGCCAGCAGCCGCGCGACAGGAACCTACGAGCAGTACTTC. It codes for CASSRATGTYEQYF.

The genes are TRBV6-1 and TRBJ2-7; 7 nucleotides line up with TRBD1. Germline CDR1 and CDR2: MNHNS and SASEGT. The CDR3 extends over 14 amino acids. Unmatched junction bases numbered 8, after V lost 6 bases and J lost 3 bases. The CDR3 DNA follows: TGTGCCAGCAGCCCACCATGGGACAGCTACGAGCAGTACTTC. Translating it yields CASSPPWDSYEQYF.

The V and J genes are TRBV9 and TRBJ2-2, with 7 bases that match TRBD2. V lost 2 bases, J lost 6 bases, and 1 base stayed unmatched. This CDR3 spans 13 amino acids. From germline, CDR1 is SGDLS and CDR2 YYNGEE. The CDR3 bases are TGTGCCAGCAGCGTGGGAGGGCCCGGGGAGCTGTTTTTT. It encodes CASSVGGPGELFF.

For this clone: Other DNA sequences within the sample encode an identical CDR3. The DNA of the CDR3 is TGTGCCATCACCGGGAGCACAGATACGCAGTATTTT. It yields the protein CAITGSTDTQYF. The J gene is TRBJ2-3, the V gene TRBV10-3; unclear D gene. Germline lookup yields CDR1 ENHRY and CDR2 SYGVKD. The CDR3 sequence is 12 residues long. With 7 bases removed from V and 0 bases from J, the gap between germline ends came to 5 bases.

This chain connects TRBV27 to TRBJ2-5; D unclear. The CDR3 runs to 13 residues. Germline values: CDR1 MNHEY, CDR2 SMNVEV (reference sequence). Trimming took off 0 bases at V and 3 bases at J, with 5 bases between the two ends. In nucleotides, the CDR3 is TGTGCCAGCAGTTTATCCAACAAAGAGACCCAGTACTTC. Translation gives CASSLSNKETQYF.

The genes are TRBV28 and TRBJ2-5, with 8 bases matching TRBD2. This CDR3 has 13 residues. Germline CDR1 MDHEN, CDR2 SYDVKM. With V trimmed by 8 bases and J by 1 base, 3 bases remained unmatched. The CDR3 spells CASASGGQETQYF. The CDR3 DNA follows: TGTGCCAGCGCAAGCGGGGGCCAAGAGACCCAGTACTTC.

V gene TRBV27 combines with J gene TRBJ1-1; weak D call: TRBD1 (6 bases). The V gene lost 5 bases and the J gene lost 0 bases, with 10 bases spanning the gap. Per the germline V gene, CDR1 is MNHEY and CDR2 is SMNVEV (reference sequence). The CDR3 is made up of 14 amino acids. This CDR3 is CASSRGTLNTEAFF. Here the CDR3 DNA reads TGTGCCAGCAGTAGAGGGACATTGAACACTGAAGCTTTCTTT.

In nucleotides, the CDR3 is TGCAGCGTCTCCGGGACAGGGAATGAGCAGTTCTTC. Its protein product is CSVSGTGNEQFF. The gene calls are TRBV29-1 and TRBJ2-1, with 9 bases matching TRBD1. The length of the CDR3 is 12 residues. CDR1 is SQVTM and CDR2 is ANQGSEA in the germline V gene. Losses at the gene ends were 6 bases for V and 7 bases for J; bases not matched to a gene: 4.

The sample holds a few counts of this clone. This chain links TRBV27 with TRBJ2-5; TRBD1 aligns across 10 bases. The CDR3 length is 15 residues. The trim removed 6 bases at V and 7 bases at J, leaving 11 bases unmatched. The germline V gene encodes CDR1 MNHEY and CDR2 SMNVEV (reference sequence). DNA of the CDR3: TGTGCCAGCAGCTCTATCGGGACAGGGGAGCGGACCCAGTACTTC. It is translated as CASSSIGTGERTQYF.

This chain joins TRBV5-4 and TRBJ2-1, with 12 bases fitting TRBD2. The V gene's germline CDR1 is SGHNT and CDR2 YYREEE (reference sequence). V shed 7 bases and J 7 bases; nucleotides not matched to a gene: 24. The length of the CDR3 is 20 residues. Written as DNA, the CDR3 is TGTGCCAGCTCCCTGCGGTTGGGACAGGCGTTTACTAGCGGGAGGAATGAGCAGTTCTTC. As protein: CASSLRLGQAFTSGRNEQFF.

The V and J genes are TRBV9 and TRBJ1-2; perhaps TRBD1 as D (5 bases). The ends were cut back, 4 bases at V and 4 bases at J, with 11 bases in the middle. Per the germline V gene, CDR1 is SGDLS and CDR2 is YYNGEE. This CDR3 region has 13 residues. CDR3 DNA: TGTGCCAGCAGCTCCCGGGACTCCTATGGCTACACCTTC. It specifies CASSSRDSYGYTF.

In its sample, this clone was seen a few times. The chain employs TRBV14 and TRBJ2-3; 8 bases are a match to TRBD2. The CDR3 sequence is 17 residues long. J lost 3 bases, V lost 3 bases, and 11 bases had no gene match. Germline lookup yields CDR1 SGHDN and CDR2 FVKESK. The CDR3 nucleotides read TGTGCCAGCAGCCAGGACTATACTAGCGGAGTAACAGATACGCAGTATTTT. Translation gives CASSQDYTSGVTDTQYF.